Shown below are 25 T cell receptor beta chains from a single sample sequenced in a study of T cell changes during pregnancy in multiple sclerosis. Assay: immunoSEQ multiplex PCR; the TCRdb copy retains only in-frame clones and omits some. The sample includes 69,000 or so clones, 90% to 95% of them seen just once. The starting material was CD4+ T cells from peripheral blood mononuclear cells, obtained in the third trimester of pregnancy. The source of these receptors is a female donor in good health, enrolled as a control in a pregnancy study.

The CDR3 bases are TGTGCCAGCAGCCCGACAGCAGGGGGCCTCTCCTACAATGAGCAGTTCTTC. It yields the protein CASSPTAGGLSYNEQFF. The rearrangement links TRBV7-9 to TRBJ2-1; 8 bases match TRBD1. The J segment lost 0 bases and the V segment lost 5 bases, leaving 9 bases of the junction unmatched. The CDR3 sequence is 17 residues long. CDR1 is SEHNR, CDR2 FQNEAQ, per germline (reference sequence).

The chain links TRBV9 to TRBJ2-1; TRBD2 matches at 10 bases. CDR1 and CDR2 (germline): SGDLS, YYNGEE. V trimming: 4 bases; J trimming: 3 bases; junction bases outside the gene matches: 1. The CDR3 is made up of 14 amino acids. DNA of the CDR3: TGTGCCAGCAGCCCTAGCGGGGGCTACAATGAGCAGTTCTTC. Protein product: CASSPSGGYNEQFF.

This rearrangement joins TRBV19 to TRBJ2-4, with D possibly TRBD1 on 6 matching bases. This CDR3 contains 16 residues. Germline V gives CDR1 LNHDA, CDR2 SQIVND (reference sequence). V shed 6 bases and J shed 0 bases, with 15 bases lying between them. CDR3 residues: CASSQDRFQAKNIQYF. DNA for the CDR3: TGTGCCAGTAGCCAGGACAGATTCCAAGCCAAAAACATTCAGTACTTC.

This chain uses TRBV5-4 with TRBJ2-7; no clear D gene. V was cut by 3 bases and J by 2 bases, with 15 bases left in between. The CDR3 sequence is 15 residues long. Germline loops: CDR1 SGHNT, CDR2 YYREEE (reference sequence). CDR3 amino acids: CASSSSQARTYEQYF. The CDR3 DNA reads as TGTGCCAGCAGCTCCTCGCAGGCGCGAACCTACGAGCAGTACTTC.

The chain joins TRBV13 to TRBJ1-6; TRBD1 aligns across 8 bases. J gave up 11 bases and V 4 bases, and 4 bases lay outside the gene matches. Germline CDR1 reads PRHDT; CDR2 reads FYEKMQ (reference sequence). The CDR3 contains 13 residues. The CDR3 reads CASSSTQGAPLHF. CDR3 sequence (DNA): TGTGCCAGCAGCTCGACACAGGGGGCACCCCTCCACTTT.

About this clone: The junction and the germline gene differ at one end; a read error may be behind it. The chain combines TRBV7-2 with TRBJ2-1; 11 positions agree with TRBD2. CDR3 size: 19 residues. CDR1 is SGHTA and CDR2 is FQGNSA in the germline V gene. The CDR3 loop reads CASSLASGGFSGAYNEQFF. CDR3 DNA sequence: TGTGCCAGCAGTTTAGCTAGCGGGGGGTTCAGCGGGGCCTACAATGAGCAGTTCTTC.

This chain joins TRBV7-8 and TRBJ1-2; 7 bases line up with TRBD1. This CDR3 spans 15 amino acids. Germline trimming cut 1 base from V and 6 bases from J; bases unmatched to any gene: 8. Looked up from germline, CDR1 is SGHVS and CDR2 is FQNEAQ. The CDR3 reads CASSLEQQGRNGYTF. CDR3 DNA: TGTGCCAGCAGCTTAGAGCAACAGGGGAGAAATGGCTACACCTTC.

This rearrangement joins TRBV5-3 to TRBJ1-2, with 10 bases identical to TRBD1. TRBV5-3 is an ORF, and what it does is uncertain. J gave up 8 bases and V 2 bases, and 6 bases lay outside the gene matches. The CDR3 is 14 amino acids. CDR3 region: CARSLGDRGPGYTF. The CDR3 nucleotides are TGTGCCAGAAGCTTAGGAGACAGGGGGCCGGGCTACACCTTC.

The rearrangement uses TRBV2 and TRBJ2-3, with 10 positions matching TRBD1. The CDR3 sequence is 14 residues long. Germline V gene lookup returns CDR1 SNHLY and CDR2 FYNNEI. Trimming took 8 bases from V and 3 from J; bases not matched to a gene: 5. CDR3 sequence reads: CASHRDRGTDTQYF. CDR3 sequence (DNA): TGTGCCAGCCACCGGGACAGGGGTACAGATACGCAGTATTTT.

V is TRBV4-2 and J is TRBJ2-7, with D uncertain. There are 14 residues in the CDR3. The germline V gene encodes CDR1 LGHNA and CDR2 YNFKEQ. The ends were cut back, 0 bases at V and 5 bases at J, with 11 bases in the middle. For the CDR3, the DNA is TGTGCCAGCAGCCAAGATCTTTTCCGGGACGAGCAGTACTTC. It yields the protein CASSQDLFRDEQYF.

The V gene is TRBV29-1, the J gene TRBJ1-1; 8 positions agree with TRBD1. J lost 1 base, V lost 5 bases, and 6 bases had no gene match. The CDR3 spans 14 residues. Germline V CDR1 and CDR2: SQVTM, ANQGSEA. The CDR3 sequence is CSVSGGEANTEAFF. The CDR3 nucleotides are TGCAGCGTTTCAGGGGGCGAGGCGAACACTGAAGCTTTCTTT.

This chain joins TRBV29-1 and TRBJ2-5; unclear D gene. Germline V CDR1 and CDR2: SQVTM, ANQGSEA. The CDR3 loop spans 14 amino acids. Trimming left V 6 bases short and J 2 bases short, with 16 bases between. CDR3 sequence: CSVAPRLYQETQYF. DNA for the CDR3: TGCAGCGTCGCGCCGCGCCTATATCAAGAGACCCAGTACTTC. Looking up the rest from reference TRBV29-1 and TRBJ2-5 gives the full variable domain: SAVISQKPSRDICQRGTSLTIQCQVDSQVTMMFWYRQQPGQSLTLIATANQGSEATYESGFVIDKFPISRPNLTFSTLTVSNMSPEDSSIYLCSVAPRLYQETQYFGPGTRLLVL.

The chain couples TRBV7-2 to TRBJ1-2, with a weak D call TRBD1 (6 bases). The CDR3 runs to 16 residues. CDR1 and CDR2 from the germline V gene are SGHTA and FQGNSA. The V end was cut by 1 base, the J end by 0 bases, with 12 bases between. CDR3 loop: CASSLDTGIPNYGYTF. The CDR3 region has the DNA TGTGCCAGCAGCTTAGATACAGGGATTCCTAACTATGGCTACACCTTC.

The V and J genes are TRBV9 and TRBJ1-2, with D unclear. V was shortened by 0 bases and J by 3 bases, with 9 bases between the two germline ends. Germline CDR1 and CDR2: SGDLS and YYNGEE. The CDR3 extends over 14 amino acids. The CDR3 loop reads CASSVGELYYGYTF. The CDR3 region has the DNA TGTGCCAGCAGCGTAGGAGAATTATACTATGGCTACACCTTC.

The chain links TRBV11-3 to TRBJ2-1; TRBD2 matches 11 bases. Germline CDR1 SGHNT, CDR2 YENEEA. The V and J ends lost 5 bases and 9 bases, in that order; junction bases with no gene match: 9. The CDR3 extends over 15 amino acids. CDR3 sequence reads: CASSLASGGSAEQFF. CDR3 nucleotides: TGTGCCAGCAGCCTCGCTAGCGGGGGGAGCGCTGAGCAGTTCTTC.

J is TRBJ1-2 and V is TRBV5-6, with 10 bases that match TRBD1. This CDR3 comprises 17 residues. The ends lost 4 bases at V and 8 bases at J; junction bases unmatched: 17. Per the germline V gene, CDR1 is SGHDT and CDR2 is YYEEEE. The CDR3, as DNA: TGTGCCAGCAGCAAAGTATCCGGGACAGGGGCGTCGATAGGCTACACCTTC. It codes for CASSKVSGTGASIGYTF.

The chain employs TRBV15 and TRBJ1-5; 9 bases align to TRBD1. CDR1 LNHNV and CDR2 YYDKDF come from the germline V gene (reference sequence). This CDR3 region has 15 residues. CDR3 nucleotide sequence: TGTGCGCCTACCCTGGGAAGGACAGGGGAACAGCCCCAGCATTTT. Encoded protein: CAPTLGRTGEQPQHF.

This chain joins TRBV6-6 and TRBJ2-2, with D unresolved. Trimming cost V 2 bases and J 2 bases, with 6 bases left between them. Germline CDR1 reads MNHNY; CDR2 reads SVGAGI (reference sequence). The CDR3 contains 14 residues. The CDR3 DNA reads TGTGCCAGCAGTTACGAACTTAACACCGGGGAGCTGTTTTTT. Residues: CASSYELNTGELFF.

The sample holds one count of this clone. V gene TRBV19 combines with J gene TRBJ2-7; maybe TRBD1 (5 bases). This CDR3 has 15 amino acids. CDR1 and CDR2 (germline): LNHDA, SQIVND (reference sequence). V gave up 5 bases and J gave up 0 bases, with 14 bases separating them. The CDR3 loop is CASSSVQVSSYEQYF. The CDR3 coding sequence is TGTGCCAGTAGTTCCGTACAGGTTAGCTCCTACGAGCAGTACTTC.

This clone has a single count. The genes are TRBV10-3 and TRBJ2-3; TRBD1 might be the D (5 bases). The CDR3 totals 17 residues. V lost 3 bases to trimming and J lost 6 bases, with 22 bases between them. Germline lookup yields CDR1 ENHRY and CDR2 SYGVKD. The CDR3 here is CAISEWSLQAGWDTQYF. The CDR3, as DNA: TGTGCCATCAGTGAATGGTCGCTACAGGCTGGGTGGGATACGCAGTATTTT.

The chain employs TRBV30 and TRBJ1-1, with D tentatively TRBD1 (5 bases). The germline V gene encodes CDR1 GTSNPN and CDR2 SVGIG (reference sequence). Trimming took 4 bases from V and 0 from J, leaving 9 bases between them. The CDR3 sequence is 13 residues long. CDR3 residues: CAWKRGMNTEAFF. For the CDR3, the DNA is TGTGCCTGGAAAAGGGGAATGAACACTGAAGCTTTCTTT.

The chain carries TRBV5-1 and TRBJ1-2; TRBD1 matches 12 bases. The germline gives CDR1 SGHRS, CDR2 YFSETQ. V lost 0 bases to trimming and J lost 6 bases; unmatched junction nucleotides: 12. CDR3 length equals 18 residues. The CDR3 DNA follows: TGCGCCAGCAGCTTGGTCATCGGGGACAGGGGGCGCACGAATGGCTACACCTTC. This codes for CASSLVIGDRGRTNGYTF.

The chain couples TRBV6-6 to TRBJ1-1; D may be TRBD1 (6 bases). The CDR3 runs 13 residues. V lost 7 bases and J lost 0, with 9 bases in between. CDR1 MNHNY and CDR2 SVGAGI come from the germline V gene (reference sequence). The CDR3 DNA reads TGTGCCAGCAATCAGGGGTTGAACACTGAAGCTTTCTTT. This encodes CASNQGLNTEAFF.

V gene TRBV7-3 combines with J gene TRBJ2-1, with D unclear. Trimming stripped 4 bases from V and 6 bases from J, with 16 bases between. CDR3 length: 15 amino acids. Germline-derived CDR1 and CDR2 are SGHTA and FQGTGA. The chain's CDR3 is CASSYLPRSRNEQFF. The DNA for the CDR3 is TGTGCCAGCAGCTATTTACCTCGGAGTCGCAATGAGCAGTTCTTC.

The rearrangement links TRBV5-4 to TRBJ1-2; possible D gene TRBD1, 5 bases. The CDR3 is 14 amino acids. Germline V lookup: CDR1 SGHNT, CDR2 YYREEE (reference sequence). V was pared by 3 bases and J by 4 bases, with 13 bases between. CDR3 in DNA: TGTGCCAGCAGCTCCCTGGACGGGGGCTATGGCTACACCTTC. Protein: CASSSLDGGYGYTF.